Presented here are 27 T cell receptor beta chains from one specimen sequenced in a study of T cell repertoires in cytomegalovirus infection. TCRdb re-called the reads with MiXCR, one entry per CDR3 protein. The sample lists a few hundred thousand distinct CDR3 sequences, roughly 29% occurring once. Which antigens these TCRs recognize remains unknown. Material: cultured PBMCs, obtained from culture after CMV antigen stimulation. These receptors were taken from a human donor in good health (CMV status not recorded). Some clones in this sample may be carry-over from other donors' samples.

This rearrangement joins TRBV27 to TRBJ1-5; the D gene is possibly TRBD1 (5 bases). Germline V lookup: CDR1 MNHEY, CDR2 SMNVEV (reference sequence). The CDR3 runs to 17 residues. V lost 5 bases, J lost 3 bases, and 20 bases lay in between. The CDR3 coding sequence is TGTGCCAGCAGTCGCCTAGACAGAGGCCGTTTCAATCAGCCCCAGCATTTT. Protein sequence: CASSRLDRGRFNQPQHF.

This chain uses TRBV29-1 with TRBJ1-1, with 10 nucleotides matching TRBD1. The J segment lost 6 bases and the V segment lost 7 bases, leaving 8 bases of the junction unmatched. Germline V gives CDR1 SQVTM, CDR2 ANQGSEA. The CDR3 length is 13 residues. DNA of the CDR3: TGCAGCGCTATGGGACAGGGGTGGGCTGAAGCTTTCTTT. As protein: CSAMGQGWAEAFF.

The chain links TRBV7-8 to TRBJ2-3; 14 bases agree with TRBD2. The germline V gene encodes CDR1 SGHVS and CDR2 FQNEAQ. There are 17 residues in the CDR3. The V gene end was trimmed by 5 bases and the J gene end by 3 bases; junction bases not matched to a gene: 7. The DNA of the CDR3 is TGTGCCAGCAGCCCTCGACTAGCGGGAGGGCGGACAGATACGCAGTATTTT. Its protein is CASSPRLAGGRTDTQYF.

The chain recombines TRBV12-3 or TRBV12-4 with TRBJ1-2; D is possibly TRBD1 (5 bases). The length of the CDR3 is 13 residues. The V gene lost 5 bases and the J gene lost 1 base, with 8 bases spanning the gap. CDR3 sequence (DNA): TGTGCCAGCAGTAGGAGGGGTAACTATGGCTACACCTTC. Amino acid sequence: CASSRRGNYGYTF.

The chain joins TRBV10-3 to TRBJ2-6, with TRBD2 matching over 7 bases. This CDR3 has 15 residues. J gave up 2 bases and V 6 bases, and 4 bases lay outside the gene matches. CDR1 is ENHRY, CDR2 SYGVKD, per germline. The CDR3 spells CAISDTSAGANVLTF. In DNA form, the CDR3 reads TGTGCCATCAGCGATACTAGCGCTGGGGCCAACGTCCTGACTTTC.

The V and J genes are TRBV18 and TRBJ2-1, with D perhaps matching TRBD2 (7 bases). V dropped 5 bases and J dropped 8 bases, with 19 bases sitting between them. The CDR3 is 15 residues long. Germline values: CDR1 KGHSH, CDR2 LQKENI. CDR3 sequence: CASSTGGPGGYEQFF. The CDR3 nucleotides are TGTGCCAGCTCAACGGGGGGCCCAGGTGGGTATGAGCAGTTCTTC.

The rearrangement uses TRBV12-3 or TRBV12-4 and TRBJ2-7; D might be TRBD1 (5 bases). CDR3 size: 15 residues. Trimming pared 3 bases from V and 7 bases from J, leaving 19 bases between. The CDR3 DNA reads as TGTGCCAGCAGTTTCGTTCTAGGGGAACCGAGGGAGCAGTACTTC. It specifies CASSFVLGEPREQYF.

V gene TRBV19 combines with J gene TRBJ2-7, with TRBD1 matching 8 bases. V gave up 6 bases and J gave up 2 bases; unmatched junction bases: 9. Germline V gene lookup returns CDR1 LNHDA and CDR2 SQIVND (reference sequence). This CDR3 spans 15 amino acids. CDR3 nucleotides: TGTGCCAGTAGGGATTGGACAGGGCCAACCTACGAGCAGTACTTC. Protein: CASRDWTGPTYEQYF.

There are a few counts of this clonotype. J is TRBJ2-3 and V is TRBV10-3; D unclear. The CDR3 spans 14 residues. Per the germline V gene, CDR1 is ENHRY and CDR2 is SYGVKD. Trimming removed 6 bases from V and 3 bases from J, with 13 bases in between. CDR3 loop: CAIRPSQETDTQYF. DNA of the CDR3: TGTGCCATCAGGCCAAGCCAGGAGACAGATACGCAGTATTTT.

This clonotype was seen ten or more times. This chain links TRBV12-3 or TRBV12-4 with TRBJ2-7; maybe TRBD1 (6 bases). CDR3 length: 17 residues. V lost 2 bases and J lost 0, with 17 bases in between. This CDR3 reads CASSLRTWQGSSYEQYF. The DNA for the CDR3 is TGTGCCAGCAGTTTAAGAACTTGGCAGGGGAGCTCCTACGAGCAGTACTTC.

The chain couples TRBV28 to TRBJ2-1; 10 bases fit TRBD2. Trimming at V came to 3 bases and at J to 4 bases, leaving 3 bases not matched to a gene. The V gene's germline CDR1 is MDHEN and CDR2 SYDVKM. This CDR3 is built from 15 residues. The CDR3 here is CASSLRSGRYNEQFF. The CDR3 DNA follows: TGTGCCAGCAGTTTGCGTAGCGGGAGGTACAATGAGCAGTTCTTC.

CDR3 DNA: TGTGCCAGTAGTATTTGGCAGGCCCTCTTTCAGCCCCAGCATTTT. Amino acid sequence: CASSIWQALFQPQHF. The chain is built from TRBV19 and TRBJ1-5; no definite D call. Germline V gives CDR1 LNHDA, CDR2 SQIVND (reference sequence). The CDR3 has 15 residues. Trimming took 3 bases from V and 6 from J, leaving 15 bases between them.

V gene TRBV19 combines with J gene TRBJ1-5; D possibly corresponds to TRBD1 (5 bases). Trimming shortened V by 6 bases and J by 5 bases, and 14 bases separated the two germline ends. The CDR3 has 14 residues. The V gene's germline CDR1 is LNHDA and CDR2 SQIVND (reference sequence). CDR3 nucleotide sequence: TGTGCCAGTAGCGAAGGGGCAGGAGATCAGCCCCAGCATTTT. It yields the protein CASSEGAGDQPQHF. The full variable domain, rest sourced from reference TRBV19 and TRBJ1-5, is DGGITQSPKYLFRKEGQNVTLSCEQNLNHDAMYWYRQDPGQGLRLIYYSQIVNDFQKGDIAEGYSVSREKKESFPLTVTSAQKNPTAFYLCASSEGAGDQPQHFGDGTRLSIL.

This clonotype was counted at least ten times. This sequence joins TRBV7-9 and TRBJ2-5; D is unresolved. This CDR3 comprises 14 residues. V gave up 0 bases and J gave up 2 bases, with 7 bases separating them. The germline V gene has CDR1 SEHNR and CDR2 FQNEAQ (reference sequence). CDR3 loop: CASSLAPRQETQYF. The CDR3 region has the DNA TGTGCCAGCAGCTTAGCGCCCCGGCAAGAGACCCAGTACTTC.

This clonotype was seen ten or more times. The V gene is TRBV19, the J gene TRBJ2-3; 7 bases agree with TRBD1. There are 14 residues in the CDR3. The germline gives CDR1 LNHDA, CDR2 SQIVND (reference sequence). V shed 8 bases, J shed 3 bases, and the junction held 8 bases outside the gene matches. CDR3 sequence reads: CASERQGGTDTQYF. CDR3 nucleotide sequence: TGTGCCAGTGAACGACAGGGTGGAACAGATACGCAGTATTTT.

The CDR3 sequence is CASSEEGTDTQYF. In DNA, the CDR3 is TGTGCCAGCAGTGAGGAGGGCACAGATACGCAGTATTTT. V usage is TRBV6-4 and J usage is TRBJ2-3, with TRBD2 as a possible D gene (5 bases). Germline CDR1 MRHNA, CDR2 SNTAGT. The CDR3 has 13 amino acids. V lost 3 bases and J lost 1, with 5 bases in between.

The chain combines TRBV20-1 with TRBJ2-3; 7 bases fit TRBD2. With V trimmed by 6 bases and J by 2 bases, 2 bases remained unmatched. CDR3 length: 12 residues. The germline V gene encodes CDR1 DFQATT and CDR2 SNEGSKA (reference sequence). CDR3 DNA: TGCAGTGCGGGACTACCCACAGATACGCAGTATTTT. It codes for CSAGLPTDTQYF.

This clonotype appeared a few times. The V and J genes are TRBV5-1 and TRBJ2-5; 9 bases match TRBD1. This CDR3 contains 16 residues. Germline V gene data show CDR1 as SGHRS and CDR2 as YFSETQ. Trimming removed 0 bases from V and 0 bases from J; junction bases left unmatched: 3. For the CDR3, the DNA is TGCGCCAGCAGCTTGGGAGGGACAGGGAACCAAGAGACCCAGTACTTC. As protein: CASSLGGTGNQETQYF.

This clonotype was counted ten times or more. This chain joins TRBV7-8 and TRBJ2-1, with D possibly TRBD1 on 6 matching bases. Germline CDR1 SGHVS, CDR2 FQNEAQ. Between the trimmed V and J ends, which lost 3 bases and 0 bases, there was a span of 15 bases. The CDR3 consists of 17 residues. CDR3 bases: TGTGCCAGCAGCTTGGACAGACAAACCATCTCCTACAATGAGCAGTTCTTC. It is translated as CASSLDRQTISYNEQFF.

A note on this clonotype: This clone may be a read error of a much larger clone one base away. The rearrangement links TRBV7-3 to TRBJ2-1, with 12 nucleotides matching TRBD2. The CDR3 spans 17 residues. Per germline, CDR1 SGHTA and CDR2 FQGTGA. The trim removed 5 bases at V and 0 bases at J, leaving 5 bases unmatched. The CDR3 protein is CASSPVTSGSSYNEQFF. CDR3 nucleotide sequence: TGTGCCAGCAGCCCAGTGACTAGCGGGAGCTCCTACAATGAGCAGTTCTTC.

This clonotype came up a few times. This CDR3 is CASSLMAGDHQPQHF. The DNA for the CDR3 is TGTGCCAGCAGCTTGATGGCAGGGGATCATCAGCCCCAGCATTTT. The rearrangement joins TRBV7-6 to TRBJ1-5; the D gene is possibly TRBD1 (6 bases). Trimming took 3 bases from V and 5 from J, leaving 14 bases between them. The CDR3 runs to 15 residues. Germline assignment: CDR1 SGHVS and CDR2 FNYEAQ.

This clonotype showed up just a few times. The chain carries TRBV7-8 and TRBJ1-4, with a tentative D call TRBD1 (5 bases). The CDR3 consists of 19 residues. V was cut by 1 base and J by 0 bases, with 18 bases left in between. In germline, CDR1 is SGHVS, CDR2 FQNEAQ. For the CDR3, the DNA is TGTGCCAGCAGCTTAGTCCCCCCAAATACAGGTGCAACTAATGAAAAACTGTTTTTT. It is translated as CASSLVPPNTGATNEKLFF.

J is TRBJ1-3 and V is TRBV12-3 or TRBV12-4; D not resolved. V lost 4 bases, J lost 3 bases, and 10 bases lay in between. The CDR3 loop spans 14 amino acids. CDR3 DNA sequence: TGTGCCAGCAGTTCCTTACAGTATGGAAACACCATATATTTT. Translated, it gives CASSSLQYGNTIYF.

This clonotype was counted only a few times. The gene calls are TRBV7-3 and TRBJ2-5; 9 bases align to TRBD1. With V trimmed by 5 bases and J by 2 bases, 6 bases remained unmatched. CDR1 and CDR2 (germline): SGHTA, FQGTGA. The CDR3 spans 15 residues. The CDR3 is CASSARQGGQETQYF. The CDR3 nucleotides read TGTGCCAGCAGCGCACGACAGGGGGGACAAGAGACCCAGTACTTC. The full variable domain, with the rest looked up from reference TRBV7-3 and TRBJ2-5, is GAGVSQTPSNKVTEKGKYVELRCDPISGHTALYWYRQSLGQGPEFLIYFQGTGAADDSGLPNDRFFAVRPEGSVSTLKIQRTERGDSAVYLCASSARQGGQETQYFGPGTRLLVL.

The chain links TRBV7-2 to TRBJ2-7; D ambiguous. The germline V and J ends were trimmed by 2 bases and 6 bases, with 11 bases remaining between them. The CDR3 extends over 13 amino acids. Germline-derived CDR1 and CDR2 are SGHTA and FQGNSA. For the CDR3, the DNA is TGTGCCAGCAGCTTAAGGGATCTGGGCGAGCAGTACTTC. Its protein product is CASSLRDLGEQYF.

J is TRBJ2-3 and V is TRBV12-3 or TRBV12-4; D perhaps matches TRBD1 (7 bases). Between the trimmed V and J ends, which lost 4 bases and 4 bases, there was a span of 21 bases. The CDR3 runs to 17 residues. DNA for the CDR3: TGTGCCAGCAGTTCCGGCGTTGGCAGGGGGGACCCAGATACGCAGTATTTT. It yields the protein CASSSGVGRGDPDTQYF.

The rearrangement joins TRBV20-1 to TRBJ1-4; D remains ambiguous. The V gene's germline CDR1 is DFQATT and CDR2 SNEGSKA (reference sequence). Trimming removed 6 bases at V and 7 bases at J, with 12 bases between. The length of the CDR3 is 12 residues. CDR3 DNA sequence: TGCAGTGCCACGAGGTGGACTGAAAAACTGTTTTTT. Encoded protein: CSATRWTEKLFF.